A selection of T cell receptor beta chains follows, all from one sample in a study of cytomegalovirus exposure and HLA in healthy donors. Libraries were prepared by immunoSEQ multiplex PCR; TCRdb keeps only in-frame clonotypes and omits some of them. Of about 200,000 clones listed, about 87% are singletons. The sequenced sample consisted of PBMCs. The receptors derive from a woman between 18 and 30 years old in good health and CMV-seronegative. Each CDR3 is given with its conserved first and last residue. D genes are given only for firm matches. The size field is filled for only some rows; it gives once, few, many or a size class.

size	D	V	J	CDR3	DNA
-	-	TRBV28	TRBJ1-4	CASSITGMVEKLFF	TGTGCCAGCAGCATCACAGGGATGGTGGAAAAACTGTTTTTT
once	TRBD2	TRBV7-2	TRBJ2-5	CASSEGLAGTETQYF	TGTGCCAGCAGCGAGGGGCTAGCGGGAACAGAGACCCAGTACTTC
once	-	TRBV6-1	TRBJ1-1	CASSEAGRLNTEAFF	TGTGCCAGCAGTGAAGCCGGCAGGTTGAACACTGAAGCTTTCTTT
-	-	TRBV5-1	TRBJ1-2	CASSSDSRGYGYTF	TGCGCCAGCAGCTCGGACAGCCGAGGCTATGGCTACACCTTC
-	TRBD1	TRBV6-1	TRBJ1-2	CASSSPDRANYGYTF	TGTGCCAGCAGTTCCCCCGACAGGGCCAACTATGGCTACACCTTC
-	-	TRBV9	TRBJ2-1	CASSVSPPPRNEQFF	TGTGCCAGCAGCGTATCCCCGCCACCCAGGAATGAGCAGTTCTTC
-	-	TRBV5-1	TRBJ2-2	CASSLDRETGELFF	TGCGCCAGCAGCTTGGACAGGGAGACCGGGGAGCTGTTTTTT
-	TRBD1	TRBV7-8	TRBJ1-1	CASSLGGQGNTEAFF	TGTGCCAGCAGCTTAGGCGGACAGGGGAACACTGAAGCTTTCTTT
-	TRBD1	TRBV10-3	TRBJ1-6	CAIRDRGNSPLHF	TGTGCCATCCGGGACAGGGGGAATTCACCCCTCCACTTT
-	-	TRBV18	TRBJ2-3	CASSPSIGSRVDTQYF	TGTGCCAGCTCACCTAGCATCGGGAGTAGGGTGGATACGCAGTATTTT
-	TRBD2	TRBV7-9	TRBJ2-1	CASSLDHIAGGPDEQFF	TGTGCCAGCAGCTTAGACCACATAGCGGGGGGGCCCGATGAGCAGTTCTTC
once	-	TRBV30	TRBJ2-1	CAFEGGGPEAYNEQFF	TGTGCCTTCGAGGGGGGAGGGCCCGAGGCCTACAATGAGCAGTTCTTC
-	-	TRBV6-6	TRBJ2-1	CASSYKRTYNEQFF	TGTGCCAGCAGTTACAAGCGGACCTACAATGAGCAGTTCTTC
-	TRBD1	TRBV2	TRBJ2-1	CASSERSGGYNEQFF	TGTGCCAGCAGTGAACGGTCAGGGGGCTACAATGAGCAGTTCTTC
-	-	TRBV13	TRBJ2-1	CASSLEVALNEQFF	TGTGCCAGCAGCTTAGAAGTAGCACTCAATGAGCAGTTCTTC
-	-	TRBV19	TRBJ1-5	CASSSGWDTGQPQHF	TGTGCCAGTAGCTCTGGGTGGGACACGGGCCAGCCCCAGCATTTT
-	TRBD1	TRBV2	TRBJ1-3	CASRETGGFSGNTIYF	TGTGCCAGCAGGGAGACAGGGGGCTTCTCTGGAAACACCATATATTTT
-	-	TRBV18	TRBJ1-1	CASSSFQGPAFF	TGTGCCAGCTCATCCTTCCAGGGGCCAGCTTTCTTT
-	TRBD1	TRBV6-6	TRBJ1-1	CALGQGANTEAFF	TGTGCCTTGGGACAGGGGGCCAACACTGAAGCTTTCTTT
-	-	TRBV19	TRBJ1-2	CASSFLPGGWNYGYTF	TGTGCCAGTAGTTTCCTACCGGGGGGGTGGAACTATGGCTACACCTTC
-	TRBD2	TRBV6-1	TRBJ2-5	CASSEGQTSGRRETQYF	TGTGCCAGCAGTGAAGGGCAGACTAGCGGGAGGCGGGAGACCCAGTACTTC
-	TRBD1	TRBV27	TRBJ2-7	CASSADRNEQYF	TGTGCCAGCAGTGCGGACAGGAACGAGCAGTACTTC
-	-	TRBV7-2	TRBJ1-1	CASRLQGGDTEAFF	TGTGCCAGCAGGTTACAAGGGGGGGACACTGAAGCTTTCTTT
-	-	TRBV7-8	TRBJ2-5	CASSLDLEGETQYF	TGTGCCAGCAGCTTAGACCTAGAGGGAGAGACCCAGTACTTC
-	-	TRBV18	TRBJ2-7	CASSPTPGDSYEQYF	TGTGCCAGCTCACCCACCCCAGGTGACTCCTACGAGCAGTACTTC
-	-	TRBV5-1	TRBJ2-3	CASSLGGVDTQYF	TGCGCCAGCAGCTTGGGGGGGGTTGATACGCAGTATTTT
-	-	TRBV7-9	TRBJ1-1	CASSPPGNTEAFF	TGTGCCAGCAGCCCACCGGGGAACACTGAAGCTTTCTTT
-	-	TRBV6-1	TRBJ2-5	CASSLSRGRETQYF	TGTGCCAGCAGCCTAAGCCGGGGTAGGGAGACCCAGTACTTC
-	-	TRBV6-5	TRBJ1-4	CASSTGISREKLFF	TGTGCCAGCAGTACAGGGATCTCTCGTGAAAAACTGTTTTTT